What follows are 17 T cell receptor beta chains derived from one specimen sequenced in a study of beta chain features in type 1 diabetes. Expressed TCRB transcripts were sequenced after all isolated RNA was converted to cDNA. Some clones are missing from TCRdb's copy, which holds only in-frame ones; the method was immunoSEQ multiplex PCR. The sample carries a few hundred thousand clones, roughly 14% recorded once. The sample was naive CD4+ T cells from blood. Receptors were obtained from a man aged 30 to 39 in good health.

This rearrangement joins TRBV4-1 to TRBJ2-4; 7 positions match TRBD1. CDR1 and CDR2 (germline): MGHRA, YSYEKL. CDR3 size: 17 residues. Losses at the gene ends were 3 bases for V and 7 bases for J; bases not matched to a gene: 15. CDR3 nucleotide sequence: TGCGCCAGCAGCCATTACACAGGGGAGAAGTGGAATAACATTCAGTACTTC. It yields the protein CASSHYTGEKWNNIQYF.

This chain joins TRBV6-6 and TRBJ2-3; D gene unclear. V dropped 2 bases and J dropped 2 bases, with 11 bases sitting between them. The V gene's germline CDR1 is MNHNY and CDR2 SVGAGI (reference sequence). This CDR3 has 15 residues. The CDR3 DNA reads as TGTGCCAGCAGTTACGCCACAATTCTCACAGATACGCAGTATTTT. It codes for CASSYATILTDTQYF.

The chain links TRBV27 to TRBJ2-7; maybe TRBD1 (5 bases). The germline V gene has CDR1 MNHEY and CDR2 SMNVEV (reference sequence). The CDR3 covers 14 residues. Trimming shortened V by 5 bases and J by 1 base, and 12 bases separated the two germline ends. CDR3 sequence (DNA): TGTGCCAGCAGTCCGCTGACAGCTTCCTACGAGCAGTACGTC. It encodes CASSPLTASYEQYV.

The chain has TRBV6-1 and TRBJ1-4; possibly TRBD1 for D (5 bases). The CDR3 has 13 amino acids. Trimming cost V 7 bases and J 2 bases, with 8 bases left between them. The germline CDR1 and CDR2 sequences are MNHNS and SASEGT. CDR3 residues: CASTRATNEKLFF. The CDR3 DNA follows: TGTGCCAGCACCAGGGCCACTAATGAAAAACTGTTTTTT.

As concerns this clone: Other DNA sequences in the same sample also yield this CDR3. The chain has TRBV7-2 and TRBJ2-1, with D tentatively TRBD1 (6 bases). Trimming stripped 5 bases from V and 7 bases from J, with 12 bases between. The V gene's germline CDR1 is SGHTA and CDR2 FQGNSA. The CDR3 is made up of 13 amino acids. The CDR3 spells CASSTTTGNEQFF. The CDR3 DNA reads as TGTGCCAGCAGCACCACTACAGGGAATGAGCAGTTCTTC.

The V gene is TRBV27, the J gene TRBJ1-1; TRBD1 might be the D (6 bases). The V end lost 5 bases, the J end lost 6 bases, and 13 bases lay between the germline ends. This CDR3 has 13 residues. Germline V CDR1 and CDR2: MNHEY, SMNVEV (reference sequence). The CDR3 DNA reads as TGTGCCAGCAGTGCATCATGGACAGCTGAAGCTTTCTTT. Protein: CASSASWTAEAFF.

The V gene is TRBV15, the J gene TRBJ1-5; D perhaps matches TRBD1 (6 bases). The CDR3 extends over 18 amino acids. CDR1 and CDR2 (germline): LNHNV, YYDKDF (reference sequence). Deletions cut 0 bases from V and 6 bases from J, with 21 bases between. Here the CDR3 reads CATSRDALERGLRQPQHF. For the CDR3, the DNA is TGTGCCACCAGCAGAGACGCCCTAGAGCGGGGGCTACGTCAGCCCCAGCATTTT. Combining the CDR3 with reference TRBV15 and TRBJ1-5 gives the whole variable domain DAMVIQNPRYQVTQFGKPVTLSCSQTLNHNVMYWYQQKSSQAPKLLFHYYDKDFNNEADTPDNFQSRRPNTSFCFLDIRSPGLGDTAMYLCATSRDALERGLRQPQHFGDGTRLSIL.

This clone occurred a few times. The V call is TRBV7-2, the J call TRBJ2-3; D is perhaps TRBD2 (5 bases). Germline values: CDR1 SGHTA, CDR2 FQGNSA. This CDR3 comprises 15 residues. Trimming shortened V by 4 bases and J by 4 bases, and 15 bases separated the two germline ends. The CDR3 DNA reads as TGTGCCAGCAGCTCACTAGGACTCCCCCCAGATACGCAGTATTTT. Encoded protein: CASSSLGLPPDTQYF.

In this sample, this clone turned up a few times. J is TRBJ2-5 and V is TRBV7-2, with 11 nucleotides matching TRBD1. The CDR3 length is 16 residues. Germline CDR1 is SGHTA and CDR2 is FQGNSA. V gave up 5 bases and J gave up 1 base; unmatched junction bases: 6. CDR3 sequence reads: CASSRTGTGGQETQYF. As DNA, the CDR3 is TGTGCCAGCAGCAGAACCGGGACAGGGGGCCAAGAGACCCAGTACTTC.

This clone was seen a few times. The chain carries TRBV29-1 and TRBJ1-1; possibly TRBD1 for D (5 bases). The CDR3 spans 12 residues. Germline values: CDR1 SQVTM, CDR2 ANQGSEA. Deletions cut 1 base from V and 12 bases from J, with 15 bases between. The CDR3 reads CSVEGAGGNTFF. DNA of the CDR3: TGCAGCGTTGAAGGGGCGGGGGGAAATACTTTCTTT.

This chain links TRBV14 with TRBJ2-3; maybe TRBD1 (8 bases). The CDR3 runs 15 residues. CDR1 is SGHDN, CDR2 FVKESK, per germline. Trimming left V 3 bases short and J 8 bases short, with 18 bases between. The CDR3 coding sequence is TGTGCCAGCAGCCAGGACAGGGAGGGTACTGGTACGCAGTATTTT. It translates to CASSQDREGTGTQYF.

This clone showed up just a few times. The CDR3 DNA reads TGTGCCACCAGCAGAGACTGGCTCTACGAGCAGTACTTC. Protein product: CATSRDWLYEQYF. V is TRBV15 and J is TRBJ2-7; D unresolved. The V gene's germline CDR1 is LNHNV and CDR2 YYDKDF (reference sequence). The CDR3 is 13 residues long. The V end was cut by 0 bases, the J end by 3 bases, with 6 bases between.

This clone was counted between two and nine times. Additional DNA sequences in this sample encode the identical CDR3. This rearrangement joins TRBV5-1 to TRBJ2-3; 7 nucleotides match TRBD2. CDR3 length: 15 residues. J was trimmed by 0 bases and V by 2 bases; bases with no gene match: 3. Germline CDR1 is SGHRS and CDR2 is YFSETQ. The CDR3 here is CASSFGAGSTDTQYF. The CDR3, as DNA: TGCGCCAGCAGCTTCGGAGCGGGAAGCACAGATACGCAGTATTTT. The whole variable domain, filled in from reference TRBV5-1 and TRBJ2-3, reads KAGVTQTPRYLIKTRGQQVTLSCSPISGHRSVSWYQQTPGQGLQFLFEYFSETQRNKGNFPGRFSGRQFSNSRSEMNVSTLELGDSALYLCASSFGAGSTDTQYFGPGTRLTVL.

The rearrangement links TRBV7-6 to TRBJ2-2; 14 bases align to TRBD2. J lost 0 bases, V lost 1 base, and 1 base had no gene match. Germline values: CDR1 SGHVS, CDR2 FNYEAQ. This CDR3 has 18 amino acids. The chain's CDR3 is CASSLGLAGGTNTGELFF. Written as DNA, the CDR3 is TGTGCCAGCAGCTTAGGACTAGCGGGAGGGACGAACACCGGGGAGCTGTTTTTT.

This clone was found a few times. V and J are TRBV19 and TRBJ1-5; no firm D call. The V and J ends lost 6 bases and 0 bases respectively, with 12 bases between them. CDR1 LNHDA and CDR2 SQIVND come from the germline V gene (reference sequence). The CDR3 loop spans 15 amino acids. The CDR3 region has the DNA TGTGCCAGTAGCGAAGTCTGGGATAGCAATCAGCCCCAGCATTTT. Translating gives CASSEVWDSNQPQHF.

V usage is TRBV5-4 and J usage is TRBJ1-6; D is unresolved. The ends were cut back, 7 bases at V and 8 bases at J, with 13 bases in the middle. Germline lookup yields CDR1 SGHNT and CDR2 YYREEE (reference sequence). The CDR3 is 13 residues long. This CDR3 reads CASGLNVDSPLHF. CDR3 bases: TGTGCCAGCGGACTAAACGTTGATTCACCCCTCCACTTT.

This clone was detected a few times. The CDR3 region is CASSVTSRSTGELFF. CDR3 coding DNA: TGTGCCAGCAGCGTGACTAGCCGATCCACCGGGGAGCTGTTTTTT. J is TRBJ2-2 and V is TRBV9; 7 positions agree with TRBD2. CDR1 and CDR2 from the germline V gene are SGDLS and YYNGEE. V gave up 2 bases and J gave up 4 bases; unmatched junction bases: 5. The CDR3 runs to 15 residues.